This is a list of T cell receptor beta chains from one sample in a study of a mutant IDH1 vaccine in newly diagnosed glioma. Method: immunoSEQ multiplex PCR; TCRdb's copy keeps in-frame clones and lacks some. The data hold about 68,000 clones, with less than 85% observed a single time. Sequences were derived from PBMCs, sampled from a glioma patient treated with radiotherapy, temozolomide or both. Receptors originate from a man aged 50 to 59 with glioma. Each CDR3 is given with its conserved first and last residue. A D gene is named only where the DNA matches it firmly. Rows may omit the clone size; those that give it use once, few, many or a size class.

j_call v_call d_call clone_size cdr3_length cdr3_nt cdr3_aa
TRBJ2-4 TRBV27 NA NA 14 TGTGCCAGCAGACGGGACATCCCCAGAGGCATTCAGTACTTC CASRRDIPRGIQYF
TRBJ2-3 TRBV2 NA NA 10 TGTGCCAGCAGTGGGAAGGTTCCGTATTTT CASSGKVPYF
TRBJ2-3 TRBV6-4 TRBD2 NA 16 TGTGCCAGCAGTGACTCCCGGCGGGGGGGCGCGGATACGCAGTATTTT CASSDSRRGGADTQYF
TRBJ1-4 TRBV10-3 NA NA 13 TGTGCCATCTCCCCGGATCGATCTGAAAAACTGTTTTTT CAISPDRSEKLFF
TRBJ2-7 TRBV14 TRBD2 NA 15 TGTGCCAGCAGCCCATTGGGGGGGGAGGCCTACGAGCAGTACTTC CASSPLGGEAYEQYF
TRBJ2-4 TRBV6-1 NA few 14 TGTGCCAGCAGTTCTCCAGGGGATAAAAACATTCAGTACTTC CASSSPGDKNIQYF
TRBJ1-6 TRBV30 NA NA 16 TGTGCCTGGAGTAAGGCAGAGATTACCTATAATTCACCCCTCCACTTT CAWSKAEITYNSPLHF
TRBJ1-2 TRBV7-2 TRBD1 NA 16 TGTGCCAGCAGCCCGCAAGGGGGCAGGTACTTTAGTGGCTACACCTTC CASSPQGGRYFSGYTF
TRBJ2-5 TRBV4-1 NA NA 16 TGCGCCAGCAGCCAAGATGGGCACCTAACTCAAGAGACCCAGTACTTC CASSQDGHLTQETQYF
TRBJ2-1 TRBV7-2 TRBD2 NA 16 TGTGCCAGCAGCTTCCTTTTAGCGGGGGGGCGGAATGAGCAGTTCTTC CASSFLLAGGRNEQFF
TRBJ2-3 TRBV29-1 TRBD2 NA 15 TGCAGCGTTGAGGGGACTAGCGGGGTCTCGGATACGCAGTATTTT CSVEGTSGVSDTQYF
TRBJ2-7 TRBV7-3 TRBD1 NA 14 TGTGCCAGCAGCTCGGACACAGGGGCCTACGAGCAGTACTTC CASSSDTGAYEQYF
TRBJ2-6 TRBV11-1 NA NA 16 TGTGCCAGCAGCTTGGCTACCCCGACTGGGGCCAACGTCCTGACTTTC CASSLATPTGANVLTF
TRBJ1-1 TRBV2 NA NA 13 TGTGCCAGCAGTGAGGGAAAGCGCACTGAAGCTTTCTTT CASSEGKRTEAFF
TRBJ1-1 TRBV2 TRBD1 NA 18 TGTGCCTTGAACCGGGACAGGGGGCCCTTGGCTATGAACACTGAAGCTTTCTTT CALNRDRGPLAMNTEAFF
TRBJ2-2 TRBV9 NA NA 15 TGTGCCAGCAGCGTAGCCACCTCGAACACCGGGGAGCTGTTTTTT CASSVATSNTGELFF
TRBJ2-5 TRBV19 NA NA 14 TGTGCCAGTAGAAAGGCGGGGGCCCAAGAGACCCAGTACTTC CASRKAGAQETQYF
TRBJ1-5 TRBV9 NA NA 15 TGTGCCAGCAGCGTAACACAGGACCCGAGTCAGCCCCAGCATTTT CASSVTQDPSQPQHF
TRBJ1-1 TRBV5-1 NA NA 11 TGCGCCAGCAGCTTGGGGGGGGAGGCTTTCTTT CASSLGGEAFF
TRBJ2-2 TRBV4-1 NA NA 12 TGCGCCAGCAGCCAAAACACCGGGGAGCTGTTTTTT CASSQNTGELFF
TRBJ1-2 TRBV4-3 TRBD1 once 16 TGCGCCAGCAGCCAAGAGCACGGGACAGGGGCGATCAGCTACACCTTC CASSQEHGTGAISYTF
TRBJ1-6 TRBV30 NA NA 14 TGTGCCTGGAGTGTACAGGGTAATAATTCACCCCTCCACTTT CAWSVQGNNSPLHF
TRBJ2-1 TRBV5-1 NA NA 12 TGCGCCAGCAGCTCACAAGGCAATGAGCAGTTCTTC CASSSQGNEQFF
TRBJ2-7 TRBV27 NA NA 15 TGTGCCAGCAGTTTAAGACAGCAACCGGGGTACGAGCAGTACTTC CASSLRQQPGYEQYF
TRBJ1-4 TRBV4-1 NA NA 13 TGCGCCAGCAGCCAAGCCTCCGACGAAAAACTGTTTTTT CASSQASDEKLFF
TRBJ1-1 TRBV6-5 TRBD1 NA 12 TGTGCCAGCAGCGACAGGGACACTGAAGCTTTCTTT CASSDRDTEAFF
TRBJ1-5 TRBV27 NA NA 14 TGTGCCACCTCCCGTCAGGGAAGCAATCAGCCCCAGCATTTT CATSRQGSNQPQHF